This section outlines one T cell receptor beta chain sequence together with its context. The germline V gene has CDR1 SNHLY and CDR2 FYNNEI. This CDR3 is built from 16 residues. Trimming removed 3 bases from V and 2 bases from J, with 14 bases in between. This entry comes from a study of cytomegalovirus exposure and HLA in healthy donors. In the study overall: In an earlier analysis, approximately 120 million unique TCR beta sequences were found from some 170 million T cells.

The PCR was carried out with 60 Vbeta primers and 13 Jbeta primers. Assay: immunoSEQ multiplex PCR; the TCRdb copy retains only in-frame clones and omits some. The sample holds 130,000 to 150,000 clones, roughly 70% seen once. Sequenced: PBMCs. The chain carries TRBV2 and TRBJ2-1; tentative D call: TRBD1 (5 bases). The receptor was derived from a man aged 55 to 70 in good health and CMV-seronegative. This CDR3 is CASSEMGWGPYNEQFF. For the CDR3, the DNA is TGTGCCAGCAGTGAGATGGGGTGGGGCCCCTACAATGAGCAGTTCTTC.